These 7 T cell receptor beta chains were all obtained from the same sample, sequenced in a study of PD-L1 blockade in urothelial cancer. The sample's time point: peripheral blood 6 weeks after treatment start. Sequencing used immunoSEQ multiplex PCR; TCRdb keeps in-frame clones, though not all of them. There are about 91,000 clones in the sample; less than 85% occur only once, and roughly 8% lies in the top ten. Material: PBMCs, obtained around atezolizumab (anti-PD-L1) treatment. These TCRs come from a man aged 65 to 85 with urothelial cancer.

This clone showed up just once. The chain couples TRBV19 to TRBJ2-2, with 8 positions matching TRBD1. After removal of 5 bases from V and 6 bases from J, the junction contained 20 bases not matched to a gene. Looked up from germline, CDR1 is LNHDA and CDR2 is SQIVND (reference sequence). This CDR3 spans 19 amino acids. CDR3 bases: TGTGCCAGTAGTGCCTCACAACTTTTCAGGGGGCGCAGAGCCGGGGAGCTGTTTTTT. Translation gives CASSASQLFRGRRAGELFF.

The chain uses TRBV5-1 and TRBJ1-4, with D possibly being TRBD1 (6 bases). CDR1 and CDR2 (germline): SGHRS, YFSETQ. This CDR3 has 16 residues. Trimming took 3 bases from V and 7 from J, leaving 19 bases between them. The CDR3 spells CASSWSRGGPSEKLFF. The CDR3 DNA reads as TGCGCCAGCAGCTGGAGTCGGGGGGGGCCTAGTGAAAAACTGTTTTTT.

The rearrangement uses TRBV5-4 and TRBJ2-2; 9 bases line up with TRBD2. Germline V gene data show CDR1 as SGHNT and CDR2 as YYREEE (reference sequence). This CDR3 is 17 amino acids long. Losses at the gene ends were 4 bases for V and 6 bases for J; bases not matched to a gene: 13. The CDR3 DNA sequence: TGTGCCAGCAGCCCCGGGGTAGGGCGGGAGGGCCCCGGGGAGCTGTTTTTT. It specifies CASSPGVGREGPGELFF.

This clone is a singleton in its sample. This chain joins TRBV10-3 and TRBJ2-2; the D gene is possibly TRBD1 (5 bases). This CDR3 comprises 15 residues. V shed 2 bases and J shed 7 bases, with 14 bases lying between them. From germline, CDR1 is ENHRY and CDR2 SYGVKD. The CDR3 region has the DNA TGTGCCATCAGTGAGACCTCAGGGATGGGCGGGGAGCTGTTTTTT. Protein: CAISETSGMGGELFF.

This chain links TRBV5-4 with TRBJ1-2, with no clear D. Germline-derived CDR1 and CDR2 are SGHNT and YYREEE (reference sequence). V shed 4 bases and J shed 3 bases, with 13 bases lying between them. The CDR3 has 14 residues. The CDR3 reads CASSVDGNDYGYTF. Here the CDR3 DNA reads TGTGCCAGCAGCGTAGATGGTAACGACTATGGCTACACCTTC.

The CDR3 nucleotides are TGTGCCAGTAGTGGGACAGAGTACGAGCAGTACTTC. It yields the protein CASSGTEYEQYF. The chain carries TRBV19 and TRBJ2-7, with 7 nucleotides matching TRBD1. Germline CDR1 is LNHDA and CDR2 is SQIVND (reference sequence). With 5 bases clipped from V and 4 bases from J, the junction kept 2 bases outside the gene matches. The CDR3 spans 12 residues.

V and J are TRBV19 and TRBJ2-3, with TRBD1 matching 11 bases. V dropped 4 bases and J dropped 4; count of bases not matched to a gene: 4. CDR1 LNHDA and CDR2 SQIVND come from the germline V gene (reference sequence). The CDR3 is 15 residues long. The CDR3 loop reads CASSTRDRGSDTQYF. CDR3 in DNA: TGTGCCAGTAGTACCCGGGACAGGGGGTCAGATACGCAGTATTTT.